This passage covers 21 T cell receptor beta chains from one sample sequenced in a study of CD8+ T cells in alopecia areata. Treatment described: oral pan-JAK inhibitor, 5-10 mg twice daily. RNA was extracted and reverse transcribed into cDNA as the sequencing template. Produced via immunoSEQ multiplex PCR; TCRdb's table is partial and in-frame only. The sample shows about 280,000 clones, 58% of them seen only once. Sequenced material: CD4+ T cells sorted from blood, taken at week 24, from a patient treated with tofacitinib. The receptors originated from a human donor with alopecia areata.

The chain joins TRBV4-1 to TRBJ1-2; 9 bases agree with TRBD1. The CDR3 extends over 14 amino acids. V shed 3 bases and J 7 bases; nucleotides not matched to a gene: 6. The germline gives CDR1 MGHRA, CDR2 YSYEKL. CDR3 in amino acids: CASSHLTGGVGYTF. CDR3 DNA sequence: TGCGCCAGCAGCCATCTGACAGGGGGAGTTGGCTACACCTTC.

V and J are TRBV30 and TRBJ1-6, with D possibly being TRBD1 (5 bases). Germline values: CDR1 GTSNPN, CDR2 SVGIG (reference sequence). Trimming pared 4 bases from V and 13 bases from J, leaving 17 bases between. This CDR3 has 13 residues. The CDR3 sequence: CAWNPDSAGPLHF. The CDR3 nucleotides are TGTGCCTGGAACCCCGACAGTGCAGGGCCCCTCCACTTT.

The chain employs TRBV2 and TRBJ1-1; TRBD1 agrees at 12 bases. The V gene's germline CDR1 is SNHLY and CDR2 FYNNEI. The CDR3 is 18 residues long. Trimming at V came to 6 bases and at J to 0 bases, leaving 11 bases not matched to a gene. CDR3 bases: TGTGCCAGCAGGTTACCCGGGACAGGGGGCCTCATGAACACTGAAGCTTTCTTT. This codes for CASRLPGTGGLMNTEAFF.

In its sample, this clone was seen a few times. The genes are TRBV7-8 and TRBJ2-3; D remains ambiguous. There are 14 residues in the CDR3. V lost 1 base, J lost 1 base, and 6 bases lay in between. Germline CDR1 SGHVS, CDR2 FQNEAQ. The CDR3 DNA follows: TGTGCCAGCAGCTTAGGGTGGGGCACAGATACGCAGTATTTT. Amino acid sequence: CASSLGWGTDTQYF.

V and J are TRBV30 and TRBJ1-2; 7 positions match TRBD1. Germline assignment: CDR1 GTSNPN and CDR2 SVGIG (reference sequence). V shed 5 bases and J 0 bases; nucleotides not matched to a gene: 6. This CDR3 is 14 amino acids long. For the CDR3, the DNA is TGTGCCTGGCAAGGACAGGAGTCTAACTATGGCTACACCTTC. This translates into CAWQGQESNYGYTF.

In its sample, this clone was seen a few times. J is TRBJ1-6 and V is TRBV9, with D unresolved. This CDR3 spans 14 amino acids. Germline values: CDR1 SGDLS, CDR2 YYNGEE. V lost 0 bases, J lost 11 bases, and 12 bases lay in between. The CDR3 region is CASSVADVRTPLHF. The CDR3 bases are TGTGCCAGCAGCGTAGCGGATGTGCGGACACCCCTCCACTTT.

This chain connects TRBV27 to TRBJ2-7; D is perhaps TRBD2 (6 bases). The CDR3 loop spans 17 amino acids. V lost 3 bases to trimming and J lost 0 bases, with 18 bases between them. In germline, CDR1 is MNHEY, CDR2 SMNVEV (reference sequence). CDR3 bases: TGTGCCAGCAGTTTGGGCGGAGGGGCCGCTTTCTCCTACGAGCAGTACTTC. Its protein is CASSLGGGAAFSYEQYF.

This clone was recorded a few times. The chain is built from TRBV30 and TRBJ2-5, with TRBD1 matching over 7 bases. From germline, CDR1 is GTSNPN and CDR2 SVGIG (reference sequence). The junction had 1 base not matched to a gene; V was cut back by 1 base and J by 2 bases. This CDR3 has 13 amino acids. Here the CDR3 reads CAWSGDRQETQYF. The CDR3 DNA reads TGTGCCTGGAGTGGGGACAGACAAGAGACCCAGTACTTC.

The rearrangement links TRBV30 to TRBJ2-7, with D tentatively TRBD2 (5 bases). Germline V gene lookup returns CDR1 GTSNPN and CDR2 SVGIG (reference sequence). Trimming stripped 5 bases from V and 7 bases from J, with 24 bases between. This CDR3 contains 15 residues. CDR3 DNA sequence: TGTGCCTGGGCTAAAACTCGGAGGCTTTTATGGGAGCAGTACTTC. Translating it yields CAWAKTRRLLWEQYF.

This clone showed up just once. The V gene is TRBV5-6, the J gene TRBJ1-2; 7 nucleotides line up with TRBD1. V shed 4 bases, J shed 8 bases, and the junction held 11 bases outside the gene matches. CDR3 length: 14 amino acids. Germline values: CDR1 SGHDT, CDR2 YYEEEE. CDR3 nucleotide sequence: TGTGCCAGCAGCCCGGGACAGCGCTTGAGGGGCTACACCTTC. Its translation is CASSPGQRLRGYTF.

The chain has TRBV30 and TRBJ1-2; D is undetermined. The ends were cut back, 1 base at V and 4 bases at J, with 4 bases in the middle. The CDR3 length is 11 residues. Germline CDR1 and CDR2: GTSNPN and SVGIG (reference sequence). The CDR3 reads CAWSGPYGYTF. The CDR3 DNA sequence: TGTGCCTGGAGTGGGCCCTATGGCTACACCTTC. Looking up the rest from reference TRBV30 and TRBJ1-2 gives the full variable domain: SQTIHQWPATLVQPVGSPLSLECTVEGTSNPNLYWYRQAAGRGLQLLFYSVGIGQISSEVPQNLSASRPQDRQFILSSKKLLLSDSGFYLCAWSGPYGYTFGSGTRLTVV.

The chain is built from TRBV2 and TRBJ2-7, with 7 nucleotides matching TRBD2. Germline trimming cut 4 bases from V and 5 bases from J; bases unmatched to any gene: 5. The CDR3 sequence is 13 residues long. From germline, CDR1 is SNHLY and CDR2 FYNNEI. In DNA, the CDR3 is TGTGCCAGCAGTGCTGGGGGGGTTAACGAGCAGTACTTC. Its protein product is CASSAGGVNEQYF. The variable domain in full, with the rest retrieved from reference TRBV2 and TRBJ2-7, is EPEVTQTPSHQVTQMGQEVILRCVPISNHLYFYWYRQILGQKVEFLVSFYNNEISEKSEIFDDQFSVERPDGSNFTLKIRSTKLEDSAMYFCASSAGGVNEQYFGPGTRLTVT.

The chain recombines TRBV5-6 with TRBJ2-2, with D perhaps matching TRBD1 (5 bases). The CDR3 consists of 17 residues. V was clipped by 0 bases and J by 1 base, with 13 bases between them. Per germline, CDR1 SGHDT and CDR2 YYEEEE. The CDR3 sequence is CASSLELWGRNTGELFF. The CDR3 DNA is TGTGCCAGCAGCTTGGAGTTGTGGGGCAGGAACACCGGGGAGCTGTTTTTT. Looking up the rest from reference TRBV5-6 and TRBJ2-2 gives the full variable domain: DAGVTQSPTHLIKTRGQQVTLRCSPKSGHDTVSWYQQALGQGPQFIFQYYEEEERQRGNFPDRFSGHQFPNYSSELNVNALLLGDSALYLCASSLELWGRNTGELFFGEGSRLTVL.

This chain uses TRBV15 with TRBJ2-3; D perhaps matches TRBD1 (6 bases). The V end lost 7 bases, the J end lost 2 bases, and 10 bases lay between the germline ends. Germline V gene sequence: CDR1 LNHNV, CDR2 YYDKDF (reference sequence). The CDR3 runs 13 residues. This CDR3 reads CATKGDITDTQYF. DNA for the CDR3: TGTGCCACCAAGGGGGACATCACAGATACGCAGTATTTT.

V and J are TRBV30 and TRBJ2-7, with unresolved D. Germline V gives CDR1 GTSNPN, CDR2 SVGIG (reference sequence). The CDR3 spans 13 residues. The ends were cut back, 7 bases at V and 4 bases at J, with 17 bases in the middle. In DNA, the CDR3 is TGTGCCTTCTCGACAACCCGATTTTACGAGCAGTACTTC. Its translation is CAFSTTRFYEQYF. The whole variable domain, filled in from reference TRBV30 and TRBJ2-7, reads SQTIHQWPATLVQPVGSPLSLECTVEGTSNPNLYWYRQAAGRGLQLLFYSVGIGQISSEVPQNLSASRPQDRQFILSSKKLLLSDSGFYLCAFSTTRFYEQYFGPGTRLTVT.

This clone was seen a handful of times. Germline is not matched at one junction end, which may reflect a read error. CDR3 residues: CASSSSTLTGELFF. CDR3 in DNA: TGTGCTAGCAGCTCATCGACTCTAACCGGGGAGCTGTTTTTT. The chain recombines TRBV7-7 with TRBJ2-2; unclear D gene. The CDR3 has 14 amino acids. Per germline, CDR1 SSHAT and CDR2 FNYEAQ (reference sequence).

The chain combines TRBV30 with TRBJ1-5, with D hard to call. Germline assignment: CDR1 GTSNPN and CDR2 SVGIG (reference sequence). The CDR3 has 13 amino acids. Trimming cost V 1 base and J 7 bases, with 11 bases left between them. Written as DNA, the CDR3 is TGTGCCTGGAGTGACGAGGGAAACCAGCCCCAGCATTTT. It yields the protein CAWSDEGNQPQHF.

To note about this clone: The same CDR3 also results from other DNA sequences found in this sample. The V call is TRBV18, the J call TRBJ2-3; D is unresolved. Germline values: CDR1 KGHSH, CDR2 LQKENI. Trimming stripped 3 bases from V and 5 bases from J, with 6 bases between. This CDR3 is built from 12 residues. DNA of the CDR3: TGTGCCAGCTCACCTACGAGAGATACGCAGTATTTT. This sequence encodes CASSPTRDTQYF. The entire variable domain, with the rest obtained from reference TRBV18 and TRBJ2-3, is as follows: NAGVMQNPRHLVRRRGQEARLRCSPMKGHSHVYWYRQLPEEGLKFMVYLQKENIIDESGMPKERFSAEFPKEGPSILRIQQVVRGDSAAYFCASSPTRDTQYFGPGTRLTVL.

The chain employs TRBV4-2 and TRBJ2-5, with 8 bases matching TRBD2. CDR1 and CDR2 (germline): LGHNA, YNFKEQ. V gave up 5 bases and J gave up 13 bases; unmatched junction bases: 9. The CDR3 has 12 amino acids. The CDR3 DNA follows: TGTGCCAGCAGCGGCCCGGGACTAGGGTCGTACTTC. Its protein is CASSGPGLGSYF.

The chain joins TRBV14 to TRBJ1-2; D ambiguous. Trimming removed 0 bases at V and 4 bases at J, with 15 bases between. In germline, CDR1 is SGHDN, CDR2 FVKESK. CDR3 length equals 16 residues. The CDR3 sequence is CASSQDPGSSVYGYTF. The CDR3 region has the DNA TGTGCCAGCAGCCAAGACCCGGGAAGTTCGGTCTATGGCTACACCTTC.

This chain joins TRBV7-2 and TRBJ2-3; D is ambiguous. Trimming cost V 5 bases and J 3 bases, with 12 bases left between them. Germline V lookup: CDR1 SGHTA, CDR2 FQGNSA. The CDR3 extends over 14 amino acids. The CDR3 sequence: CASSPHKSTDTQYF. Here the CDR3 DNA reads TGTGCCAGCAGCCCACACAAGTCAACAGATACGCAGTATTTT.